What follows is one TCR beta chain and its context. The data were obtained in a study of cytomegalovirus exposure and HLA in healthy donors. PCR involved 60 Vbeta and 13 Jbeta primers. The data were produced by immunoSEQ multiplex PCR, yet TCRdb's version contains in-frame clones alone and is incomplete. The sample includes about 170,000 clones, 65% to 85% of them seen just once. The sequence was obtained from a woman aged 45-60 years in good health and CMV-seropositive. The sample taken for sequencing was PBMCs.

The CDR3 DNA sequence: TGTGCCAGCAGCGGACGACAGTTTAGCACAGATACGCAGTATTTT. Its translation is CASSGRQFSTDTQYF. The chain has TRBV11-2 and TRBJ2-3; D might be TRBD1 (5 bases). Trimming took 5 bases from V and 0 from J, leaving 12 bases between them. The CDR3 covers 15 residues. Germline lookup yields CDR1 SGHAT and CDR2 FQNNGV.